This is a list of T cell receptor beta chains from one sample in a study of T cell repertoires in cytomegalovirus infection. The antigens of these receptors remain unknown. TCRdb fed the reads into MiXCR, producing one record per CDR3 protein. The sample gives roughly 800,000 distinct CDR3 sequences, around 29% of which show up once; roughly 13% is in the top ten. The sample consisted of cultured CD8+ T cells from PBMCs, taken from culture after CMV antigen stimulation. Source of these receptors: a human donor in good health (CMV status not recorded). Some clones in this sample may be carry-over from other donors' samples. CDR3s include the opening cysteine and the closing phenylalanine or tryptophan. The order of the fields is clone size, D gene, V gene, J gene, CDR3 protein, CDR3 DNA. D genes are given only for firm matches. Clone size is not always given. Where it is, it says once, few, many or a class for expanded clones.

clone_size: few; d_call: -; v_call: TRBV28; j_call: TRBJ2-3; cdr3_aa: CASRDTPSTDTQYF; cdr3_nt: TGTGCCAGCAGAGACACGCCCAGCACAGATACGCAGTATTTT
clone_size: few; d_call: -; v_call: TRBV27; j_call: TRBJ2-5; cdr3_aa: CASREEGNQETQYF; cdr3_nt: TGTGCCAGCAGAGAGGAGGGGAACCAAGAGACCCAGTACTTC
clone_size: many; d_call: -; v_call: TRBV7-2; j_call: TRBJ2-3; cdr3_aa: CASSLAGGFPDTQYF; cdr3_nt: TGTGCCAGCAGCTTAGCGGGGGGCTTCCCAGATACGCAGTATTTT
clone_size: many; d_call: -; v_call: TRBV6-6; j_call: TRBJ1-4; cdr3_aa: CASSYIATNEKLFF; cdr3_nt: TGTGCCAGCAGTTACATTGCAACTAATGAAAAACTGTTTTTT
clone_size: many; d_call: -; v_call: TRBV7-9; j_call: TRBJ1-2; cdr3_aa: CASSLLVFGYGYTF; cdr3_nt: TGTGCCAGCAGCTTATTGGTGTTCGGCTATGGCTACACCTTC
clone_size: -; d_call: TRBD1; v_call: TRBV6-5; j_call: TRBJ2-5; cdr3_aa: CASRTGTGYQETQYF; cdr3_nt: TGTGCCAGCAGAACCGGGACAGGGTACCAAGAGACCCAGTACTTC
clone_size: few; d_call: -; v_call: TRBV4-1; j_call: TRBJ1-1; cdr3_aa: CASSFPSGGTEAFF; cdr3_nt: TGCGCCAGCAGCTTCCCATCGGGGGGCACTGAAGCTTTCTTT
clone_size: -; d_call: -; v_call: TRBV27; j_call: TRBJ2-3; cdr3_aa: CASSPSAGDSTDTQYF; cdr3_nt: TGTGCCAGCAGCCCATCGGCAGGGGATAGCACAGATACGCAGTATTTT
clone_size: -; d_call: -; v_call: TRBV7-8; j_call: TRBJ1-2; cdr3_aa: CASSLDRAGNYGYTF; cdr3_nt: TGTGCCAGCAGCTTAGACCGGGCAGGGAACTATGGCTACACCTTC
clone_size: -; d_call: TRBD2; v_call: TRBV20-1; j_call: TRBJ2-7; cdr3_aa: CSARGRDGFYEQYF; cdr3_nt: TGCAGTGCCCGGGGGAGGGACGGATTCTACGAGCAGTACTTC
clone_size: once; d_call: -; v_call: TRBV29-1; j_call: TRBJ2-7; cdr3_aa: CSVEFESALSYEQYF; cdr3_nt: TGCAGCGTTGAATTCGAGTCGGCCTTATCCTACGAGCAGTACTTC
clone_size: -; d_call: -; v_call: TRBV3-1; j_call: TRBJ1-1; cdr3_aa: CASSQARGLNTEAFF; cdr3_nt: TGTGCCAGCAGCCAAGCGAGGGGACTGAACACTGAAGCTTTCTTT
clone_size: -; d_call: TRBD2; v_call: TRBV28; j_call: TRBJ2-2; cdr3_aa: CASTDGTSGGMNTGELFF; cdr3_nt: TGTGCCAGCACCGACGGGACTAGCGGGGGGATGAACACCGGGGAGCTGTTTTTT
clone_size: many; d_call: TRBD2; v_call: TRBV7-6; j_call: TRBJ2-2; cdr3_aa: CASSLLSSGTGELFF; cdr3_nt: TGTGCCAGCAGCCTCCTCTCTAGCGGAACCGGGGAGCTGTTTTTT
clone_size: -; d_call: -; v_call: TRBV2; j_call: TRBJ1-2; cdr3_aa: CARAEVEVYGYTF; cdr3_nt: TGTGCCAGAGCAGAGGTGGAGGTCTATGGCTACACCTTC
clone_size: few; d_call: TRBD1; v_call: TRBV11-2; j_call: TRBJ2-3; cdr3_aa: CASSPPGQGRGTDTQYF; cdr3_nt: TGTGCCAGCAGCCCTCCGGGACAGGGGAGGGGCACAGATACGCAGTATTTT
clone_size: -; d_call: -; v_call: TRBV6-4; j_call: TRBJ2-3; cdr3_aa: CASSEASPYTDTQYF; cdr3_nt: TGTGCCAGCAGTGAAGCTAGCCCATACACAGATACGCAGTATTTT
clone_size: -; d_call: TRBD1; v_call: TRBV7-6; j_call: TRBJ2-6; cdr3_aa: CASSLASAGGGGANVLTF; cdr3_nt: TGTGCCAGCAGCTTAGCGTCGGCAGGGGGCGGTGGGGCCAACGTCCTGACTTTC
clone_size: -; d_call: -; v_call: TRBV19; j_call: TRBJ2-1; cdr3_aa: CASSISTAGYNGEQFF; cdr3_nt: TGTGCCAGTAGTATATCGACGGCAGGGTACAACGGTGAGCAGTTCTTC
clone_size: many; d_call: -; v_call: TRBV7-2; j_call: TRBJ1-6; cdr3_aa: CASSLPTEGWQSPLHF; cdr3_nt: TGTGCCAGCAGCCTACCCACGGAGGGTTGGCAATCACCCCTCCACTTT
clone_size: many; d_call: -; v_call: TRBV7-9; j_call: TRBJ1-4; cdr3_aa: CASSSSVSENEKLFF; cdr3_nt: TGTGCCAGCAGCTCTAGCGTATCAGAAAATGAAAAACTGTTTTTT
clone_size: many; d_call: TRBD2; v_call: TRBV7-8; j_call: TRBJ2-1; cdr3_aa: CASSSLFHRGGNREQFF; cdr3_nt: TGTGCCAGCAGCTCTTTATTTCACCGGGGAGGGAACAGAGAGCAGTTCTTC
clone_size: -; d_call: TRBD2; v_call: TRBV7-9; j_call: TRBJ2-5; cdr3_aa: CASGLSLAGGKETQYF; cdr3_nt: TGTGCCAGCGGCCTTTCACTAGCGGGGGGGAAAGAGACCCAGTACTTC
clone_size: few; d_call: -; v_call: TRBV19; j_call: TRBJ1-6; cdr3_aa: CASNSGPFPPRDNSPLHF; cdr3_nt: TGTGCCAGCAATTCCGGGCCCTTTCCGCCCCGTGATAATTCACCCCTCCACTTT
clone_size: few; d_call: -; v_call: TRBV6-2/TRBV6-3; j_call: TRBJ2-3; cdr3_aa: CASRLTGGSTDTQYF; cdr3_nt: TGTGCCAGCAGACTGACTGGGGGGTCCACAGATACGCAGTATTTT
clone_size: few; d_call: -; v_call: TRBV27; j_call: TRBJ1-4; cdr3_aa: CASQRRVATNEKLFF; cdr3_nt: TGTGCCAGCCAGCGAAGGGTAGCAACTAATGAAAAACTGTTTTTT
clone_size: -; d_call: -; v_call: TRBV6-5; j_call: TRBJ2-1; cdr3_aa: CASSPSDTYNEQFF; cdr3_nt: TGTGCCAGCAGTCCCTCGGACACCTACAATGAGCAGTTCTTC
clone_size: -; d_call: TRBD2; v_call: TRBV4-3; j_call: TRBJ2-1; cdr3_aa: CASSQDGAGGSEQFF; cdr3_nt: TGCGCCAGCAGCCAAGATGGAGCGGGGGGCTCAGAGCAGTTCTTC
clone_size: -; d_call: -; v_call: TRBV27; j_call: TRBJ2-5; cdr3_aa: CASSLKAAGARETQYF; cdr3_nt: TGTGCCAGCAGTTTAAAAGCTGCGGGGGCGCGGGAGACCCAGTACTTC
clone_size: -; d_call: -; v_call: TRBV2; j_call: TRBJ2-7; cdr3_aa: CASSETGFSSEQYF; cdr3_nt: TGTGCCAGCAGTGAAACGGGGTTTTCCTCCGAGCAGTACTTC
clone_size: -; d_call: -; v_call: TRBV12-3/TRBV12-4; j_call: TRBJ1-2; cdr3_aa: CASSYLMAADESVGGYTF; cdr3_nt: TGTGCCAGCAGTTACCTGATGGCGGCAGACGAATCGGTTGGTGGCTACACCTTC
clone_size: -; d_call: -; v_call: TRBV6-2/TRBV6-3; j_call: TRBJ1-5; cdr3_aa: CASNNKGPRLYSGQPQHF; cdr3_nt: TGTGCCAGCAATAACAAGGGTCCTCGTCTCTATAGCGGACAGCCCCAGCATTTT
clone_size: few; d_call: -; v_call: TRBV27; j_call: TRBJ1-1; cdr3_aa: CASSFGRSTEAFF; cdr3_nt: TGTGCCAGCAGTTTCGGCAGGTCCACTGAAGCTTTCTTT
clone_size: -; d_call: TRBD1; v_call: TRBV4-1; j_call: TRBJ2-7; cdr3_aa: CASSQGQGELYEQYF; cdr3_nt: TGCGCCAGCAGCCAAGGTCAGGGGGAACTCTACGAGCAGTACTTC
clone_size: -; d_call: -; v_call: TRBV7-6; j_call: TRBJ2-5; cdr3_aa: CASSLRRGGGKPGETQYF; cdr3_nt: TGTGCAAGCAGCTTACGTAGGGGAGGGGGCAAGCCGGGAGAGACCCAGTACTTC
clone_size: -; d_call: TRBD1; v_call: TRBV6-2/TRBV6-3; j_call: TRBJ2-2; cdr3_aa: CASSYSRTGRYTGELFF; cdr3_nt: TGTGCCAGCAGTTACTCCCGGACAGGGAGATACACCGGGGAGCTGTTTTTT
clone_size: -; d_call: -; v_call: TRBV27; j_call: TRBJ1-4; cdr3_aa: CASSHIYGTNEKLFF; cdr3_nt: TGTGCCAGCAGCCATATATACGGCACTAATGAAAAACTGTTTTTT
clone_size: -; d_call: -; v_call: TRBV3-1; j_call: TRBJ1-1; cdr3_aa: CASSQRAGANTEAFF; cdr3_nt: TGTGCCAGCAGCCAAAGGGCAGGGGCGAACACTGAAGCTTTCTTT
clone_size: many; d_call: -; v_call: TRBV7-2; j_call: TRBJ1-6; cdr3_aa: CASSLGTSGGAPLHF; cdr3_nt: TGTGCCAGCAGCTTGGGGACGAGCGGGGGTGCACCCCTCCACTTT
clone_size: -; d_call: TRBD2; v_call: TRBV10-2; j_call: TRBJ2-1; cdr3_aa: CASSLGGCGFGENNEQFF; cdr3_nt: TGCGCCAGCAGTTTGGGGGGGTGCGGATTCGGGGAGAACAATGAGCAGTTCTTC
clone_size: medium-sized; d_call: -; v_call: TRBV12-3/TRBV12-4; j_call: TRBJ1-1; cdr3_aa: CASSLTGHTGAEAFF; cdr3_nt: TGTGCCAGCAGTTTGACAGGTCACACGGGGGCTGAAGCTTTCTTT
clone_size: -; d_call: TRBD1; v_call: TRBV25-1; j_call: TRBJ1-4; cdr3_aa: CASSGPDRGFNEKLFF; cdr3_nt: TGTGCCAGCAGTGGACCCGACAGGGGTTTTAATGAAAAACTGTTTTTT
clone_size: few; d_call: TRBD2; v_call: TRBV4-3; j_call: TRBJ2-5; cdr3_aa: CASSQDRGLAGQETQYF; cdr3_nt: TGCGCCAGCAGCCAAGATCGGGGACTAGCGGGGCAAGAGACCCAGTACTTC
clone_size: -; d_call: TRBD2; v_call: TRBV10-1; j_call: TRBJ2-1; cdr3_aa: CASSELGLAGGRGEQFF; cdr3_nt: TGCGCCAGCAGCGAGTTGGGCCTAGCGGGTGGACGAGGTGAGCAGTTCTTC
clone_size: few; d_call: TRBD2; v_call: TRBV7-6; j_call: TRBJ2-3; cdr3_aa: CASSPVIAGGSDTDTQYF; cdr3_nt: TGTGCCAGCAGCCCGGTAATAGCGGGGGGCTCGGATACAGATACGCAGTATTTT
clone_size: -; d_call: -; v_call: TRBV6-2/TRBV6-3; j_call: TRBJ2-2; cdr3_aa: CASSYWPGSRGTGELFF; cdr3_nt: TGTGCCAGCAGTTACTGGCCGGGGAGTCGTGGAACCGGGGAGCTGTTTTTT
clone_size: few; d_call: -; v_call: TRBV5-6; j_call: TRBJ2-1; cdr3_aa: CASGGLYNEQFF; cdr3_nt: TGTGCCAGCGGAGGGCTCTACAATGAGCAGTTCTTC
clone_size: -; d_call: -; v_call: TRBV9; j_call: TRBJ1-2; cdr3_aa: CASSVAPGTNYGYTF; cdr3_nt: TGTGCCAGCAGCGTAGCTCCGGGGACGAACTATGGCTACACCTTC
clone_size: -; d_call: -; v_call: TRBV11-2; j_call: TRBJ2-7; cdr3_aa: CASSFGAWEYYEQYF; cdr3_nt: TGTGCCAGCAGCTTTGGGGCGTGGGAATACTACGAGCAGTACTTC
clone_size: -; d_call: -; v_call: TRBV6-6; j_call: TRBJ1-2; cdr3_aa: CASSLKEGHYGYTF; cdr3_nt: TGTGCCAGCAGTCTAAAGGAGGGGCACTATGGCTACACCTTC
clone_size: many; d_call: -; v_call: TRBV7-6; j_call: TRBJ1-1; cdr3_aa: CASSLAGPPNEAFF; cdr3_nt: TGTGCCAGCAGCTTAGCGGGCCCCCCGAATGAAGCTTTCTTT